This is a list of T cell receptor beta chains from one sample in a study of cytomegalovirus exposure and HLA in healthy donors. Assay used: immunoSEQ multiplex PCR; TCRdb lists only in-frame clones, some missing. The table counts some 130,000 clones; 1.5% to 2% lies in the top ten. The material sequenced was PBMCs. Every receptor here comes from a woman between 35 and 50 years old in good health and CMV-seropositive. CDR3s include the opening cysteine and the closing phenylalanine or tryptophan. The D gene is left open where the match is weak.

CASSKTGTGIGYGYTF | TGTGCCAGCAGCAAGACCGGGACAGGGATCGGCTATGGCTACACCTTC | TRBJ1-2 | TRBD1 | TRBV7-8
CASSVDSNYGYTF | TGCGCCAGCAGCGTCGACAGTAACTATGGCTACACCTTC | TRBJ1-2 | - | TRBV5-1
CASSWGQTGLNERFF | TGTGCCAGCAGCTGGGGACAGACGGGGCTCAATGAGCGGTTCTTC | TRBJ2-1 | TRBD1 | TRBV5-4
CAWSPTGTEAFF | TGTGCCTGGAGCCCGACGGGAACTGAAGCTTTCTTT | TRBJ1-1 | - | TRBV30
CASSLAGTGASYEQYF | TGTGCCAGCAGCTTAGCCGGGACAGGTGCCTCCTACGAGCAGTACTTC | TRBJ2-7 | TRBD1 | TRBV7-2
CASSLVSGTGSGYTF | TGTGCCAGCAGCTTAGTTTCCGGGACAGGCAGTGGCTACACCTTC | TRBJ1-2 | TRBD1 | TRBV11-2
CASSLVLRGGNSPLHF | TGTGCCAGCAGCTTGGTTTTAAGGGGAGGGAATTCACCCCTCCACTTT | TRBJ1-6 | - | TRBV7-9
CASSETTGTGSYEQYF | TGCGCCAGCAGTGAGACAACCGGGACAGGGAGCTACGAGCAGTACTTC | TRBJ2-7 | TRBD1 | TRBV10-1
CASSQAGVINTIYF | TGTGCCAGCAGCCAAGCGGGGGTTATCAACACCATATATTTT | TRBJ1-3 | - | TRBV4-2
CASSEQFASGRAYYYNEQFF | TGTGCCAGCAGTGAACAATTCGCTAGCGGGAGGGCCTATTACTACAATGAGCAGTTCTTC | TRBJ2-1 | TRBD2 | TRBV6-1
CASSSGLAGVDEQFF | TGTGCCAGCAGCTCGGGACTAGCGGGAGTTGATGAGCAGTTCTTC | TRBJ2-1 | TRBD2 | TRBV7-9
CASSEAKQEDSSTGELFF | TGTGCCAGCAGTGAAGCCAAACAGGAGGACAGTTCCACCGGGGAGCTGTTTTTT | TRBJ2-2 | - | TRBV2
CASSSTGDIQYF | TGTGCCAGCAGCTCGACAGGGGACATTCAGTACTTC | TRBJ2-4 | TRBD1 | TRBV7-9
CASRKGTGGAYEQYF | TGTGCCAGCAGGAAGGGGACAGGGGGTGCATACGAGCAGTACTTC | TRBJ2-7 | TRBD1 | TRBV11-2
CASSFWGQARERREQFF | TGTGCCAGCAGTTTTTGGGGACAGGCTAGGGAGCGTCGGGAGCAGTTCTTC | TRBJ2-1 | TRBD1 | TRBV27
CASSFSGSIDTQYF | TGTGCCAGCAGCTTTAGCGGGAGTATAGATACGCAGTATTTT | TRBJ2-3 | TRBD2 | TRBV7-3
CASVTWVLGQSEAFF | TGTGCCAGCGTCACTTGGGTTTTGGGACAGTCAGAAGCTTTCTTT | TRBJ1-1 | TRBD1 | TRBV28
CASRLEGPGGDTQYF | TGTGCCAGCAGACTGGAGGGCCCTGGGGGAGATACGCAGTATTTT | TRBJ2-3 | - | TRBV28
CASSSLTPIEKLFF | TGTGCCAGCTCAAGCCTCACCCCCATAGAAAAACTGTTTTTT | TRBJ1-4 | - | TRBV28
CASTLGQGAYNYGYTF | TGTGCCAGTACCCTCGGACAGGGGGCCTATAACTATGGCTACACCTTC | TRBJ1-2 | TRBD1 | TRBV19
CASSNFYSGSSNEQFF | TGTGCCAGCAGCAATTTCTACAGCGGGAGCTCTAATGAGCAGTTCTTC | TRBJ2-1 | TRBD2 | TRBV5-4
CASSPQSSTDTQYF | TGTGCCAGTAGTCCCCAGTCTAGCACAGATACGCAGTATTTT | TRBJ2-3 | - | TRBV19
CASSISGAQPQHF | TGTGCCAGTAGTATTAGCGGCGCACAGCCCCAGCATTTT | TRBJ1-5 | - | TRBV19
CATGLADNEQFF | TGTGCCACCGGACTAGCTGACAATGAGCAGTTCTTC | TRBJ2-1 | TRBD2 | TRBV6-6
CSVGASGTDTQYF | TGCAGCGTTGGAGCTAGCGGCACAGATACGCAGTATTTT | TRBJ2-3 | - | TRBV29-1
CSAWAGDTQYF | TGCAGTGCATGGGCGGGAGATACGCAGTATTTT | TRBJ2-3 | - | TRBV20-1
CASSIAVLSTEAFF | TGTGCCAGCAGTATAGCAGTTTTGAGCACTGAAGCTTTCTTT | TRBJ1-1 | - | TRBV2
CARRFLRLRSTGELFF | TGTGCCAGGAGGTTCCTTCGCCTCCGGAGCACCGGGGAGCTGTTTTTT | TRBJ2-2 | - | TRBV19
CASTELTSNSPLHF | TGCGCCAGTACGGAACTGACTAGTAATTCACCCCTCCACTTT | TRBJ1-6 | - | TRBV5-1
CASSSRTLYNEQFF | TGTGCCAGCAGTTCGAGGACTTTATACAATGAGCAGTTCTTC | TRBJ2-1 | - | TRBV6-5
CASSPLAPPNEKLFF | TGTGCCAGCTCACCTCTGGCCCCACCTAATGAAAAACTGTTTTTT | TRBJ1-4 | - | TRBV18
CASRLAGGLEQYF | TGTGCCAGTAGACTAGCGGGAGGGCTCGAGCAGTACTTC | TRBJ2-7 | TRBD2 | TRBV6-1
CASRRQGRVGYTF | TGTGCCAGCCGGAGACAGGGGAGGGTTGGCTACACCTTC | TRBJ1-2 | TRBD1 | TRBV25-1
CASSPLRDTDNEQFF | TGTGCCAGCAGTCCCCTCCGGGACACCGACAATGAGCAGTTCTTC | TRBJ2-1 | - | TRBV9
CASSSTGGSDTQYF | TGTGCCAGCAGCTCCACAGGGGGCTCAGATACGCAGTATTTT | TRBJ2-3 | TRBD1 | TRBV7-3
CASSYPQGIKNEQFF | TGTGCCAGCAGTTACCCACAGGGGATCAAGAATGAGCAGTTCTTC | TRBJ2-1 | TRBD1 | TRBV6-6
CASSPGLAGGEQYF | TGTGCCAGCTCACCCGGACTAGCGGGAGGCGAGCAGTACTTC | TRBJ2-7 | TRBD2 | TRBV18
CASSLGGADTQYF | TGTGCCAGCAGTCTAGGGGGGGCAGATACGCAGTATTTT | TRBJ2-3 | - | TRBV7-7
CASSSSTGSYNEQFF | TGTGCCAGCAGCTCTTCGACTGGCAGCTACAATGAGCAGTTCTTC | TRBJ2-1 | - | TRBV5-6
CASSYSSRVAEKLFF | TGTGCCAGCAGTTACTCGAGCAGGGTGGCAGAAAAACTGTTTTTT | TRBJ1-4 | - | TRBV6-5
CASSSPSGTESYEQYF | TGCGCCAGCAGCTCCCCCTCAGGGACAGAGTCCTACGAGCAGTACTTC | TRBJ2-7 | TRBD1 | TRBV5-1
CASSTSTSGGSYEQYF | TGTGCCAGTAGTACGTCGACTAGCGGCGGATCCTACGAGCAGTACTTC | TRBJ2-7 | TRBD2 | TRBV19
CASSPEGNSGNTIYF | TGTGCCAGCTCACCAGAGGGAAACTCTGGAAACACCATATATTTT | TRBJ1-3 | - | TRBV18
CASSKAAGVRSPVYEQYF | TGTGCCAGCAGCAAAGCGGCCGGAGTGAGATCCCCCGTCTACGAGCAGTACTTC | TRBJ2-7 | - | TRBV21-1